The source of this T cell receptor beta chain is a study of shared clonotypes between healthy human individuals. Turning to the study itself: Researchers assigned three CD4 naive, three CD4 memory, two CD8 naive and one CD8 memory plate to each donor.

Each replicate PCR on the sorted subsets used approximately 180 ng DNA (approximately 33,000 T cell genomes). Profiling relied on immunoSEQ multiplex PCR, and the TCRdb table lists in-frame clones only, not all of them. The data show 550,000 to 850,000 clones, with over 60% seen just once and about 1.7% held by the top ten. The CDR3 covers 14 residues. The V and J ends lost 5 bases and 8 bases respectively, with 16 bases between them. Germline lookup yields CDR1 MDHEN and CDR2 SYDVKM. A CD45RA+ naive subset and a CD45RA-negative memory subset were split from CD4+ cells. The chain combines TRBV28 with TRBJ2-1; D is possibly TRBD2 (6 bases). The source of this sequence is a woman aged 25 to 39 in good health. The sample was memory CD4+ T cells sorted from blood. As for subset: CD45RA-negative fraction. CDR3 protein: CASSPTRGFYEQFF. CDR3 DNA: TGTGCCAGCAGTCCCACGCGGGGTTTCTATGAGCAGTTCTTC.